What follows describes a single TCR beta chain. This CDR3 is built from 13 residues. Germline CDR1 and CDR2: DFQATT and SNEGSKA (reference sequence). V trimming: 3 bases; J trimming: 4 bases; junction bases outside the gene matches: 3. These data originate in a study of blood T cell repertoires in COVID-19. Study summary: Whether acute or convalescent, the COVID-19 samples came from the United States, Italy and Spain.

Original processing methods: Nucleated cell counts were estimated from reference gene primer amplification. Only in-frame clones appear in the TCRdb table, and some are missing; sequencing was by immunoSEQ multiplex PCR. Clone size and V and J calls were adopted from that table, with D and trimming inferred from the DNA. The sample lists a few hundred thousand clones, roughly nine tenths occurring once. The rearrangement links TRBV20-1 to TRBJ1-5; TRBD1 matches at 7 bases. Sequenced input: peripheral blood. This clonotype was sampled from a man aged 45-60 years with acute or convalescent COVID-19. The CDR3, as DNA: TGCAGTGCTAGTCCGACAGGGAATCAGCCCCAGCATTTT. It translates to CSASPTGNQPQHF.